These 22 T cell receptor beta chains were sequenced from one sample in a study of somatic mutations in cytotoxic T cells in rheumatoid arthritis. Assay: immunoSEQ multiplex PCR; the TCRdb copy retains only in-frame clones and omits some. The repertoire includes under 25,000 clones, about 85% of them detected once, and roughly 6.9% sits in the top ten. Sample: CD8+ T cells sorted from blood. The receptor source for this set is a woman in her forties with rheumatoid arthritis.

The J gene is TRBJ1-1, the V gene TRBV27, with no clear D. Germline CDR1 MNHEY, CDR2 SMNVEV (reference sequence). V was shortened by 4 bases and J by 0 bases, with 12 bases between the two germline ends. The CDR3 length is 15 residues. In DNA form, the CDR3 reads TGTGCCAGCAGTTCCCTGGCAGGTATGAACACTGAAGCTTTCTTT. This gives the protein CASSSLAGMNTEAFF.

CDR3: CASNGGVYNQPQHF. CDR3 DNA sequence: TGTGCCAGCAACGGAGGGGTCTACAATCAGCCCCAGCATTTT. J is TRBJ1-5 and V is TRBV9; possibly TRBD1 for D (5 bases). V was cut by 6 bases and J by 3 bases, with 13 bases left in between. The CDR3 length is 14 residues. CDR1 is SGDLS, CDR2 YYNGEE, per germline.

The V gene is TRBV11-2, the J gene TRBJ2-5, with D possibly TRBD1 on 5 matching bases. The last part of the DNA fits TRBJ2-7 better; the J call may be wrong. This CDR3 spans 14 amino acids. Germline CDR1 reads SGHAT; CDR2 reads FQNNGV. The CDR3 nucleotides are TGTGCCAGCAGCTTTCGACAGCGCGCCTACGAGCAGTACTTC. This translates into CASSFRQRAYEQYF.

There are a few counts of this clone. The rearrangement joins TRBV15 to TRBJ2-7; D gene uncertain. The V and J ends lost 6 bases and 0 bases respectively, with 6 bases between them. Germline CDR1 reads LNHNV; CDR2 reads YYDKDF (reference sequence). This CDR3 spans 12 amino acids. The CDR3: CATRNSSYEQYF. CDR3 DNA: TGTGCCACCAGGAACAGCTCCTACGAGCAGTACTTC. Supplemented by reference TRBV15 and TRBJ2-7, the full variable domain reads DAMVIQNPRYQVTQFGKPVTLSCSQTLNHNVMYWYQQKSSQAPKLLFHYYDKDFNNEADTPDNFQSRRPNTSFCFLDIRSPGLGDTAMYLCATRNSSYEQYFGPGTRLTVT.

This clone was seen only a few times. This chain links TRBV2 with TRBJ1-5; the match to TRBD1 covers 9 bases. CDR1 and CDR2 from the germline V gene are SNHLY and FYNNEI. V was pared by 8 bases and J by 6 bases, with 5 bases of the junction left unmatched. The CDR3 covers 13 residues. The CDR3 region is CASRDRDTQPQHF. CDR3 bases: TGTGCCAGCCGGGACAGGGATACTCAGCCCCAGCATTTT.

V and J are TRBV27 and TRBJ2-3; 9 bases are a match to TRBD2. CDR1 MNHEY and CDR2 SMNVEV come from the germline V gene (reference sequence). The J segment lost 9 bases and the V segment lost 5 bases, leaving 6 bases of the junction unmatched. CDR3 length: 13 residues. The CDR3 sequence: CASSAGGPRTQYF. CDR3 DNA: TGTGCCAGCAGTGCGGGGGGGCCGCGGACGCAGTATTTT.

This chain links TRBV6-5 with TRBJ2-7, with 9 bases that match TRBD1. This CDR3 has 14 residues. V dropped 4 bases and J dropped 2; count of bases not matched to a gene: 3. Looked up from germline, CDR1 is MNHEY and CDR2 is SVGAGI. Written as DNA, the CDR3 is TGTGCCAGCAGTTTCGGACAGGGGCCCTACGAGCAGTACTTC. Encoded protein: CASSFGQGPYEQYF.

The chain recombines TRBV5-6 with TRBJ1-1, with 8 bases matching TRBD1. Germline CDR1 SGHDT, CDR2 YYEEEE. Losses at the gene ends were 3 bases for V and 2 bases for J; bases not matched to a gene: 6. The CDR3 sequence is 15 residues long. CDR3 in amino acids: CASSSEGQGNTEAFF. CDR3 nucleotide sequence: TGTGCCAGCAGCTCGGAAGGACAGGGAAACACTGAAGCTTTCTTT.

The chain couples TRBV7-9 to TRBJ2-1, with a weak D call TRBD2 (5 bases). Per the germline V gene, CDR1 is SEHNR and CDR2 is FQNEAQ (reference sequence). There are 15 residues in the CDR3. Trimming shortened V by 5 bases and J by 2 bases, and 13 bases separated the two germline ends. The CDR3, as DNA: TGTGCCAGCAGCGGGTTCTCCGGGACCTACAATGAGCAGTTCTTC. This translates into CASSGFSGTYNEQFF.

This clone was counted a single time. The chain combines TRBV25-1 with TRBJ1-5, with unresolved D. V was pared by 5 bases and J by 6 bases, with 8 bases between. Germline V CDR1 and CDR2: MGHDK, SYGVNS. The length of the CDR3 is 12 residues. The CDR3 is CASSSRVQPQHF. The CDR3, as DNA: TGTGCCAGCAGTTCCCGGGTTCAGCCCCAGCATTTT.

The rearrangement joins TRBV11-2 to TRBJ1-6; D remains ambiguous. V lost 3 bases and J 0 bases, leaving 12 bases between the germline ends. Germline V gives CDR1 SGHAT, CDR2 FQNNGV. The CDR3 is made up of 17 amino acids. The CDR3 region has the DNA TGTGCCAGCAGCTTCTTCCAGCGCGACTCCTATAATTCACCCCTCCACTTT. Encoded protein: CASSFFQRDSYNSPLHF.

V gene TRBV19 combines with J gene TRBJ2-7, with 7 bases lining up with TRBD1. V lost 5 bases, J lost 4 bases, and 5 bases stayed unmatched. The length of the CDR3 is 13 residues. Germline CDR1 reads LNHDA; CDR2 reads SQIVND (reference sequence). CDR3 protein: CASSGGQAYEQYF. The DNA of the CDR3 is TGTGCCAGTAGTGGAGGACAGGCATACGAGCAGTACTTC.

The genes are TRBV7-2 and TRBJ1-2, with no clear D. Germline V gene sequence: CDR1 SGHTA, CDR2 FQGNSA. The germline V and J ends were trimmed by 5 bases and 4 bases, with 11 bases remaining between them. The CDR3 is made up of 13 amino acids. CDR3 amino acids: CASSSIISYGYTF. The CDR3 region has the DNA TGTGCCAGCAGCAGCATAATTAGCTATGGCTACACCTTC.

The chain couples TRBV13 to TRBJ2-3; D is uncertain. The V gene's germline CDR1 is PRHDT and CDR2 FYEKMQ (reference sequence). V lost 1 base and J 4 bases, leaving 9 bases between the germline ends. This CDR3 is 14 amino acids long. Here the CDR3 reads CASSLALNPDTQYF. The CDR3 nucleotides read TGTGCCAGCAGCTTAGCCCTTAATCCAGATACGCAGTATTTT. The variable domain in full, with the rest retrieved from reference TRBV13 and TRBJ2-3, is AAGVIQSPRHLIKEKRETATLKCYPIPRHDTVYWYQQGPGQDPQFLISFYEKMQSDKGSIPDRFSAQQFSDYHSELNMSSLELGDSALYFCASSLALNPDTQYFGPGTRLTVL.

The CDR3 reads CAWSSGTSGIFTDTQYF. The CDR3 DNA reads TGTGCCTGGAGTTCCGGGACTAGCGGGATTTTTACAGATACGCAGTATTTT. The V call is TRBV30, the J call TRBJ2-3; 13 bases are a match to TRBD2. CDR3 length: 17 residues. Germline V gene lookup returns CDR1 GTSNPN and CDR2 SVGIG (reference sequence). J lost 3 bases, V lost 2 bases, and 8 bases had no gene match.

This clone was detected once. The chain recombines TRBV6-4 with TRBJ2-1; 7 bases agree with TRBD1. CDR1 is MRHNA and CDR2 is SNTAGT in the germline V gene. V shed 3 bases, J shed 3 bases, and the junction held 5 bases outside the gene matches. The CDR3 has 15 amino acids. CDR3 amino acids: CASSERTGDYNEQFF. CDR3 sequence (DNA): TGTGCCAGCAGTGAACGGACAGGAGACTACAATGAGCAGTTCTTC.

This chain uses TRBV7-9 with TRBJ2-7; TRBD2 is a possible D gene (6 bases). Germline CDR1 SEHNR, CDR2 FQNEAQ (reference sequence). The CDR3 contains 16 residues. The V and J ends lost 5 bases and 2 bases respectively, with 19 bases between them. The CDR3 DNA reads as TGTGCCAGCAGCCCGGGGACGGGACTCCCAACCTACGAGCAGTACTTC. Translating it yields CASSPGTGLPTYEQYF.

This clone was counted a single time. V gene TRBV7-3 combines with J gene TRBJ2-3; 13 positions agree with TRBD2. After removal of 3 bases from V and 5 bases from J, the junction contained 5 bases not matched to a gene. Germline values: CDR1 SGHTA, CDR2 FQGTGA. This CDR3 contains 16 residues. The DNA of the CDR3 is TGTGCCAGCAGCTTGACTAGCGGGGGGTCTGAAGATACGCAGTATTTT. Protein sequence: CASSLTSGGSEDTQYF. Drawing the rest from reference TRBV7-3 and TRBJ2-3, the complete variable domain is GAGVSQTPSNKVTEKGKYVELRCDPISGHTALYWYRQSLGQGPEFLIYFQGTGAADDSGLPNDRFFAVRPEGSVSTLKIQRTERGDSAVYLCASSLTSGGSEDTQYFGPGTRLTVL.

The gene calls are TRBV5-1 and TRBJ2-2; 11 positions agree with TRBD2. The CDR3 is 17 residues long. The junction had 9 bases not matched to a gene; V was cut back by 7 bases and J by 1 base. Germline values: CDR1 SGHRS, CDR2 YFSETQ. The CDR3 DNA reads as TGCGCCAGCTGTAGCGGGGGGGTTAACATGAACACCGGGGAGCTGTTTTTT. Residues: CASCSGGVNMNTGELFF. Supplemented by reference TRBV5-1 and TRBJ2-2, the full variable domain reads KAGVTQTPRYLIKTRGQQVTLSCSPISGHRSVSWYQQTPGQGLQFLFEYFSETQRNKGNFPGRFSGRQFSNSRSEMNVSTLELGDSALYLCASCSGGVNMNTGELFFGEGSRLTVL.

This rearrangement joins TRBV9 to TRBJ1-2, with TRBD1 identical over 7 bases. Germline V lookup: CDR1 SGDLS, CDR2 YYNGEE. Trimming removed 2 bases from V and 3 bases from J; junction bases left unmatched: 13. The length of the CDR3 is 17 residues. CDR3 loop: CASSVNRGISPDYGYTF. In nucleotides, the CDR3 is TGTGCCAGCAGCGTTAACAGGGGTATCTCCCCCGACTATGGCTACACCTTC.

The chain combines TRBV4-1 with TRBJ2-2, with TRBD1 matching 7 bases. Germline-derived CDR1 and CDR2 are MGHRA and YSYEKL. The length of the CDR3 is 16 residues. V lost 3 bases and J lost 3; bases outside the gene matches: 7. The CDR3 loop reads CASSQPRQGDTGELFF. The DNA of the CDR3 is TGCGCCAGCAGCCAGCCTCGACAGGGAGACACCGGGGAGCTGTTTTTT.

The chain couples TRBV6-1 to TRBJ1-1; 7 bases align to TRBD1. V was clipped by 1 base and J by 0 bases; unmatched bases: 2. In germline, CDR1 is MNHNS, CDR2 SASEGT. The CDR3 totals 15 residues. Here the CDR3 reads CASSEEQGLNTEAFF. CDR3 DNA sequence: TGTGCCAGCAGTGAAGAACAGGGGTTGAACACTGAAGCTTTCTTT.